These 6 T cell receptor beta chains were sequenced from one sample in a study of T cell changes during pregnancy in multiple sclerosis. Method: immunoSEQ multiplex PCR; TCRdb's copy keeps in-frame clones and lacks some. The repertoire holds roughly 42,000 clones, with about 89% as singletons. Specimen: CD4+ T cells from peripheral blood mononuclear cells, collected in the first trimester of pregnancy. The receptor set was obtained from a female donor with multiple sclerosis, enrolled in a pregnancy study.

V usage is TRBV7-8 and J usage is TRBJ1-2; TRBD1 agrees at 9 bases. CDR3 length equals 15 residues. J gave up 8 bases and V 2 bases, and 9 bases lay outside the gene matches. Germline V gene sequence: CDR1 SGHVS, CDR2 FQNEAQ. This CDR3 is CASSLSWTGEEGYTF. CDR3 bases: TGTGCCAGCAGCTTAAGTTGGACAGGGGAAGAAGGCTACACCTTC.

The chain has TRBV7-2 and TRBJ1-5; a possible D gene is TRBD1 (5 bases). CDR1 and CDR2 from the germline V gene are SGHTA and FQGNSA. V lost 2 bases, J lost 2 bases, and 10 bases lay in between. The CDR3 totals 15 residues. CDR3 protein: CASSLRWGGNQPQHF. The DNA of the CDR3 is TGTGCCAGCAGCTTACGATGGGGCGGCAATCAGCCCCAGCATTTT. The full variable domain, its missing parts supplied by reference TRBV7-2 and TRBJ1-5, is GAGVSQSPSNKVTEKGKDVELRCDPISGHTALYWYRQSLGQGLEFLIYFQGNSAPDKSGLPSDRFSAERTGGSVSTLTIQRTQQEDSAVYLCASSLRWGGNQPQHFGDGTRLSIL.

This clone was counted once. J is TRBJ1-2 and V is TRBV10-1; D uncertain. Germline V CDR1 and CDR2: WNHNN, SYGVQD (reference sequence). V was pared by 4 bases and J by 4 bases, with 10 bases between. This CDR3 spans 13 amino acids. The chain's CDR3 is CASSGTRGYGYTF. The DNA for the CDR3 is TGCGCCAGCAGTGGAACTCGAGGCTATGGCTACACCTTC.

V usage is TRBV5-4 and J usage is TRBJ2-2, with 7 bases matching TRBD1. The CDR3 runs to 17 residues. Germline V CDR1 and CDR2: SGHNT, YYREEE (reference sequence). After removal of 0 bases from V and 1 base from J, the junction contained 6 bases not matched to a gene. CDR3 region: CASSLARGSRNTGELFF. The CDR3 nucleotides are TGTGCCAGCAGCTTGGCCAGGGGGAGTCGGAACACCGGGGAGCTGTTTTTT.

V is TRBV30 and J is TRBJ1-1, with D hard to call. Per the germline V gene, CDR1 is GTSNPN and CDR2 is SVGIG (reference sequence). The CDR3 has 13 amino acids. V lost 1 base to trimming and J lost 1 base, with 7 bases between them. DNA for the CDR3: TGTGCCTGGAGTGACAGTGGGAACACTGAAGCTTTCTTT. It translates to CAWSDSGNTEAFF. The variable domain in full, completed from reference TRBV30 and TRBJ1-1, reads SQTIHQWPATLVQPVGSPLSLECTVEGTSNPNLYWYRQAAGRGLQLLFYSVGIGQISSEVPQNLSASRPQDRQFILSSKKLLLSDSGFYLCAWSDSGNTEAFFGQGTRLTVV.

The CDR3: CASRQGAEQFF. The CDR3 region has the DNA TGTGCCAGCAGGCAGGGTGCTGAGCAGTTCTTC. V usage is TRBV7-2 and J usage is TRBJ2-1, with D maybe TRBD1 (5 bases). This CDR3 has 11 amino acids. Germline V gene data show CDR1 as SGHTA and CDR2 as FQGNSA. V dropped 6 bases and J dropped 9 bases, with 9 bases sitting between them.